A single sample gave rise to the 4 T cell receptor beta chains below, sequenced in a study of graft-versus-host responses after intestinal transplantation. Which antigens these TCRs recognize remains unknown. Measured with immunoSEQ multiplex PCR; TCRdb has only the in-frame clones, and not every one. The table has about 110,000 clones, more than 85% seen once; the top ten hold more than 0.95%. The input for sequencing was unstimulated CD8+ T cells sorted from spleen or lymph node cells, taken before transplant. The source of these receptors is a human donor who was the organ donor for an intestinal transplant.

The chain links TRBV4-1 to TRBJ2-7; D is unresolved. The CDR3 is 13 residues long. The V and J ends lost 1 base and 4 bases respectively, with 8 bases between them. Germline V lookup: CDR1 MGHRA, CDR2 YSYEKL. As DNA, the CDR3 is TGCGCCAGCAGCCAAGGGGTTGAATACGAGCAGTACTTC. It is translated as CASSQGVEYEQYF.

V and J are TRBV6-1 and TRBJ2-1; 14 bases are a match to TRBD2. Germline CDR1 reads MNHNS; CDR2 reads SASEGT. J gave up 9 bases and V 2 bases, and 9 bases lay outside the gene matches. The CDR3 extends over 17 amino acids. In DNA form, the CDR3 reads TGTGCCAGCAGTGAATATGGGACTAGCGGGAGAGTGATTGAGCAGTTCTTC. Its protein product is CASSEYGTSGRVIEQFF.

Written as DNA, the CDR3 is TGTGCTAGTGGTTTGCGGCTCTCAGGGAGCAATCAGCCCCAGCATTTT. Translating gives CASGLRLSGSNQPQHF. J is TRBJ1-5 and V is TRBV12-5; weak D call: TRBD1 (5 bases). CDR1 is LGHNT, CDR2 FRNRAP, per germline. V lost 2 bases, J lost 1 base, and 12 bases lay in between. This CDR3 has 16 amino acids.

The rearrangement joins TRBV9 to TRBJ2-1; TRBD2 is a possible D gene (5 bases). From germline, CDR1 is SGDLS and CDR2 YYNGEE. This CDR3 has 12 amino acids. Trimming removed 3 bases at V and 9 bases at J, with 10 bases between. The CDR3 DNA reads as TGTGCCAGCAGCGGAGCGGCGGGTGAGCAGTTCTTC. Translated, it gives CASSGAAGEQFF.